This TCR beta chain is drawn from a study of blood T cell repertoires in COVID-19. Looking at the study overall: PBMCs, B-cell-depleted T cells, or T cells were the source of the cDNA or gDNA that made up the material.

The germline gives CDR1 MNHEY, CDR2 SVGAGI. Trimming shortened V by 5 bases and J by 7 bases, and 11 bases separated the two germline ends. The CDR3 totals 12 residues. Here immunoSEQ multiplex PCR was the method, and the copy in TCRdb shows in-frame clones only, minus some. Of under 80,000 clones listed, roughly 71% were seen once; the top ten hold about 15%. V and J are TRBV6-5 and TRBJ1-1, with a tentative D call TRBD1 (5 bases). The sequence was obtained from a man aged 55 to 70 with COVID-19, enrolled during active disease. The sequenced sample was peripheral blood. Written as DNA, the CDR3 is TGTGCCAGCAGTCCCTCAGGGTTTGAAGCTTTCTTT. Its translation: CASSPSGFEAFF.